This T cell receptor beta chain was captured by sequencing in a study of blood T cell repertoires in COVID-19. About the study: Collection of acute and convalescent COVID-19 samples took place in the United States, Italy and Spain. In each case, the material was cDNA or gDNA derived from T cells, B-cell-depleted T cells, or PBMCs.

Original analysis: Estimated nucleated cell counts came from reference gene primer amplification. Here immunoSEQ multiplex PCR was the method, and the copy in TCRdb shows in-frame clones only, minus some. For V, J and clone size, that table is used; D and trimming come from the DNA. The table includes under 150,000 clones, around 80% detected once. This clone was counted only a few times. This CDR3 region has 15 residues. The germline V gene has CDR1 MNHEY and CDR2 SVGAGI. V shed 6 bases and J shed 2 bases, with 16 bases lying between them. This clonotype originated in an older man with acute or convalescent COVID-19. The chain has TRBV6-5 and TRBJ2-5; possibly TRBD1 for D (5 bases). The source material was peripheral blood. The CDR3 protein is CASRGRAKDQETQYF. CDR3 coding DNA: TGTGCCAGCAGAGGCAGGGCCAAAGATCAAGAGACCCAGTACTTC.